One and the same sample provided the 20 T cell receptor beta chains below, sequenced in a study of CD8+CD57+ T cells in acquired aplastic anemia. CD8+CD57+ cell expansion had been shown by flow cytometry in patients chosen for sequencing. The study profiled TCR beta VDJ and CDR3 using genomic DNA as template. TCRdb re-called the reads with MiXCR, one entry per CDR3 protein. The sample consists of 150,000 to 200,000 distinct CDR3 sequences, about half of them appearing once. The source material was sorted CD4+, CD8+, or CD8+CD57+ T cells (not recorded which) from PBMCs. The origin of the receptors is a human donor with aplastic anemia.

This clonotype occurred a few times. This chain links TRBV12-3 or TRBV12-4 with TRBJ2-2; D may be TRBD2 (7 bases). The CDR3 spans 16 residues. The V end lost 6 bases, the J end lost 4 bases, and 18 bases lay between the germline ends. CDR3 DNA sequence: TGTGCCAGCAGCCATCCCGGGGGGCGCGGCACCGGGGAGCTGTTTTTT. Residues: CASSHPGGRGTGELFF.

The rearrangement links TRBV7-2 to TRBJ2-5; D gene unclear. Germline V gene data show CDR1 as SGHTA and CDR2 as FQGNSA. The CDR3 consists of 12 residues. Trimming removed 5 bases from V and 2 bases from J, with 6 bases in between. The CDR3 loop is CASSMGQETQYF. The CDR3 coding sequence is TGTGCCAGCAGCATGGGACAAGAGACCCAGTACTTC.

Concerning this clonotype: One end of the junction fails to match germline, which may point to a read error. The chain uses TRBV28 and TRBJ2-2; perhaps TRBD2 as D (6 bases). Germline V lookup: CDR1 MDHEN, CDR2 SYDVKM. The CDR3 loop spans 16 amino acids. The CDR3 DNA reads TGTGCCAGCTCGGGACCGTGGCAGGAGAACACCGGGGGGCTGTTTTTT. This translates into CASSGPWQENTGGLFF.

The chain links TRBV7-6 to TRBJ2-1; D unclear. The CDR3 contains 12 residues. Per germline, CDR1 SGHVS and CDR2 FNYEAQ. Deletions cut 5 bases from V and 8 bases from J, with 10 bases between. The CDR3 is CASSPYRDEQFF. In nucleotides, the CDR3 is TGTGCCAGCAGCCCTTATCGCGATGAGCAGTTCTTC.

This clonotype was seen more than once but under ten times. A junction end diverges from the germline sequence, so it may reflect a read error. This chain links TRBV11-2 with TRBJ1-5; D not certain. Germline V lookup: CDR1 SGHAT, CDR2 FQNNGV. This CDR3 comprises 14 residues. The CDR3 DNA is TGTGCCAGCAGCTTAGACCCCCGCAACCAGCCCCAGCATTTT. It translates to CASSLDPRNQPQHF. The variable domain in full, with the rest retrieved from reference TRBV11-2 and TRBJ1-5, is EAGVAQSPRYKIIEKRQSVAFWCNPISGHATLYWYQQILGQGPKLLIQFQNNGVVDDSQLPKDRFSAERLKGVDSTLKIQPAKLEDSAVYLCASSLDPRNQPQHFGDGTRLSIL.

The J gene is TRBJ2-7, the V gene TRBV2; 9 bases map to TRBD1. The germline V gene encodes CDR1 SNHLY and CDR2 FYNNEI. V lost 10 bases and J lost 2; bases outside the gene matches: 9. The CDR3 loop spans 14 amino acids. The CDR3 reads CATTLGQGAYEQYF. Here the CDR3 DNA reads TGTGCCACCACACTGGGACAGGGCGCCTACGAGCAGTACTTC.

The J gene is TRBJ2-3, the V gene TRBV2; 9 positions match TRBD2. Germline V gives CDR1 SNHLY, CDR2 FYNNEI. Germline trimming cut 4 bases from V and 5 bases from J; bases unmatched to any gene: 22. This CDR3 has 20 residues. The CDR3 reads CASSGAGVAGAPGGIDTQYF. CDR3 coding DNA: TGTGCCAGCAGTGGAGCAGGGGTAGCGGGAGCCCCAGGGGGTATAGATACGCAGTATTTT.

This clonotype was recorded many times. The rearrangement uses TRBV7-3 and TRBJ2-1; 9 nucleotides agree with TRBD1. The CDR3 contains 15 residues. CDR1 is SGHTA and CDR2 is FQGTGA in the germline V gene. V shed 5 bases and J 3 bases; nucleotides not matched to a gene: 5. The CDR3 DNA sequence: TGTGCCAGCAGCCCTGACAGGGGGGTCTACAATGAGCAGTTCTTC. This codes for CASSPDRGVYNEQFF.

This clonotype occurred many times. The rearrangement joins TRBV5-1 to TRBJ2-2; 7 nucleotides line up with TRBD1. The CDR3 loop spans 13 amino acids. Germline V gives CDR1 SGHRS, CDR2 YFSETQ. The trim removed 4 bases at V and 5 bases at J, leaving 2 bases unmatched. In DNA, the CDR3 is TGCGCCAGCAGCCCACAGGGGACCGGGGAGCTGTTTTTT. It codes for CASSPQGTGELFF. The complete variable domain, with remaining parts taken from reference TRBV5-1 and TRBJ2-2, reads KAGVTQTPRYLIKTRGQQVTLSCSPISGHRSVSWYQQTPGQGLQFLFEYFSETQRNKGNFPGRFSGRQFSNSRSEMNVSTLELGDSALYLCASSPQGTGELFFGEGSRLTVL.

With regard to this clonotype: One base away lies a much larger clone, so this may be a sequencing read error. For the CDR3, the DNA is TGCGCCAGCAGTGAACAGGGCCTACAAGAGACCCAGTGCTTC. Its protein is CASSEQGLQETQCF. The gene calls are TRBV5-1 and TRBJ2-5; D may be TRBD1 (6 bases). The CDR3 is 14 amino acids. The germline CDR1 and CDR2 sequences are SGHRS and YFSETQ.

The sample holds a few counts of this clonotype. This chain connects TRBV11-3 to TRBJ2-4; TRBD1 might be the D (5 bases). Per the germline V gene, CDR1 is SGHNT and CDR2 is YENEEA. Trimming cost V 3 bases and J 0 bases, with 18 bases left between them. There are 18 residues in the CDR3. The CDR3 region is CASSFMGTGAIAKNIQYF. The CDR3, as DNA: TGTGCCAGCAGCTTCATGGGCACTGGGGCAATAGCCAAAAACATTCAGTACTTC.

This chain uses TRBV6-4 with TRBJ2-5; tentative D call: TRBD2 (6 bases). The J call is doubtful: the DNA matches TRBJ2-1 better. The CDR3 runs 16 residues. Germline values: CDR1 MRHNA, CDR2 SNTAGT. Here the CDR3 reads CASSPGLSDYYNEQFF. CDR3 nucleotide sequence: TGTGCCAGCAGTCCGGGACTTTCAGACTACTACAATGAGCAGTTCTTC.

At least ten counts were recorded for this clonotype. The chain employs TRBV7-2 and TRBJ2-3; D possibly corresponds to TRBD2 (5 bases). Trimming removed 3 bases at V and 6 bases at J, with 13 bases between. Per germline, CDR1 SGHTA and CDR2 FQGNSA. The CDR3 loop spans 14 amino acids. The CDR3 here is CASSFFRGRDTQYF. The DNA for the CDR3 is TGTGCCAGCAGCTTTTTCAGAGGGCGGGATACGCAGTATTTT. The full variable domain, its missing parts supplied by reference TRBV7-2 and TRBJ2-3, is GAGVSQSPSNKVTEKGKDVELRCDPISGHTALYWYRQSLGQGLEFLIYFQGNSAPDKSGLPSDRFSAERTGGSVSTLTIQRTQQEDSAVYLCASSFFRGRDTQYFGPGTRLTVL.

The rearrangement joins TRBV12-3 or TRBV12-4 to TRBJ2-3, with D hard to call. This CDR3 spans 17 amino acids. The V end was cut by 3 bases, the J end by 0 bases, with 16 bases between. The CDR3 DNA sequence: TGTGCCAGCAGTTTCGGGCGGAGTCAACCTAGCACAGATACGCAGTATTTT. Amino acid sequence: CASSFGRSQPSTDTQYF.

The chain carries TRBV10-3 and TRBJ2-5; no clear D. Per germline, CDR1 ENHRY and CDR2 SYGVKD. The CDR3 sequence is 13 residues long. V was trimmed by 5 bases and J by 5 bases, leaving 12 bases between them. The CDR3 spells CAISSSSRETQYF. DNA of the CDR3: TGTGCCATCAGTAGCAGTAGCCGGGAGACCCAGTACTTC.

CDR3 amino acids: CASSLGQEYEQYF. In DNA form, the CDR3 reads TGTGCCAGCAGCTTGGGACAGGAGTACGAGCAGTACTTC. This chain connects TRBV7-3 to TRBJ2-7; 8 bases agree with TRBD1. Germline CDR1 and CDR2: SGHTA and FQGTGA. The CDR3 runs 13 residues. With 3 bases clipped from V and 4 bases from J, the junction kept 2 bases outside the gene matches.

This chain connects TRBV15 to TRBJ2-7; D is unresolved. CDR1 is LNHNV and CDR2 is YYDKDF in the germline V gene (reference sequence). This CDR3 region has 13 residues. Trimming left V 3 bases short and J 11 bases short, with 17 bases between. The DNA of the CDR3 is TGTGCCACCAGCAGCCGTAACGGTGTACTCGAGTACTTC. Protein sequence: CATSSRNGVLEYF.

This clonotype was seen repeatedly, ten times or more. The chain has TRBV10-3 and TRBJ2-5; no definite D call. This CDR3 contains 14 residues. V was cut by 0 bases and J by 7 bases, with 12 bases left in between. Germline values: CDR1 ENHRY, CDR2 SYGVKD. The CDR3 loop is CAISESGGVVTQYF. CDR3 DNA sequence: TGTGCCATCAGTGAGTCCGGCGGAGTGGTGACCCAGTACTTC.

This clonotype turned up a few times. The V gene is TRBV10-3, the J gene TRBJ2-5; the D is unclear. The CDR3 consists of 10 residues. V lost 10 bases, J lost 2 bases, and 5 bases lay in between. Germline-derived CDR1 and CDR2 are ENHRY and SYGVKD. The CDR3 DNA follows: TGTGCCACCGGACAAGAGACCCAGTACTTC. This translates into CATGQETQYF.

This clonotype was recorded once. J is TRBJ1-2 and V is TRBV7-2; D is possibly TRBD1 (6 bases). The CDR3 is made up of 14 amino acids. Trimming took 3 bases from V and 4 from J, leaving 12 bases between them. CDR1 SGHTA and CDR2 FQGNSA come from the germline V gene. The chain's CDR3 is CASSFGDTAYGYTF. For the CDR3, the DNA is TGTGCCAGCAGCTTTGGGGACACAGCCTATGGCTACACCTTC.